The next 24 T cell receptor beta chains were all read from a single sample in a study of shared clonotypes between healthy human individuals (dated by TCRdb to the early 2020s). The library was made by the immunoSEQ multiplex PCR assay. What TCRdb holds here is the immuneACCESS table cut down to in-frame rearrangements. Part of the clones is not present; checked against another copy, under half of the missing clones reflect an unresolved V gene, and the others are unexplained. This sample lists millions of clones; over 85% were detected once. The ten most abundant clones make up 0.13% of the sample. What was sequenced was naive CD4+ T cells sorted from blood. The cell subset or site label on this specimen signifies: CD45RA+ positively selected. The receptors come from a man aged 18 to 29 in good health.

V gene TRBV5-6 combines with J gene TRBJ1-4; D possibly corresponds to TRBD1 (6 bases). CDR3 length: 15 residues. Germline loops: CDR1 SGHDT, CDR2 YYEEEE. Trimming removed 4 bases at V and 2 bases at J, with 12 bases between. The CDR3 DNA follows: TGTGCCAGCAGCGTTGCCAGGGGCACTAATGAAAAACTGTTTTTT. Translation gives CASSVARGTNEKLFF.

V and J are TRBV10-3 and TRBJ1-3; D unclear. V was cut by 2 bases and J by 2 bases, with 10 bases left in between. From germline, CDR1 is ENHRY and CDR2 SYGVKD. The CDR3 runs 15 residues. In DNA, the CDR3 is TGTGCCATCAGTGAGAAAGGGAGGGCTGGAAACACCATATATTTT. This sequence encodes CAISEKGRAGNTIYF.

This sequence joins TRBV27 and TRBJ1-1, with D uncertain. This CDR3 comprises 12 residues. The germline gives CDR1 MNHEY, CDR2 SMNVEV (reference sequence). The V gene lost 3 bases and the J gene lost 8 bases, with 10 bases spanning the gap. The CDR3 nucleotides read TGTGCCAGCAGTTTCCACCCGGGAGAAGCTTTCTTT. Translating gives CASSFHPGEAFF.

The V and J genes are TRBV10-3 and TRBJ2-7; D tentatively reads TRBD1 or TRBD2 (5 bases each). The germline CDR1 and CDR2 sequences are ENHRY and SYGVKD. V lost 10 bases and J 3 bases, leaving 16 bases between the germline ends. The CDR3 is 13 residues long. CDR3 sequence reads: CATSGRPDYEQYF. DNA for the CDR3: TGTGCCACGTCGGGACGCCCAGACTACGAGCAGTACTTC.

This rearrangement joins TRBV30 to TRBJ1-1; D gene unclear. Trimming removed 2 bases from V and 0 bases from J, with 7 bases in between. The germline CDR1 and CDR2 sequences are GTSNPN and SVGIG (reference sequence). This CDR3 spans 13 amino acids. The CDR3 DNA follows: TGTGCCTGGAGTAGCGGTGTGAACACTGAAGCTTTCTTT. It yields the protein CAWSSGVNTEAFF.

DNA for the CDR3: TGTGCCAGCAGCTTGGCTGGCGGTCCCCGGGTGACCCAGTACTTC. Its translation: CASSLAGGPRVTQYF. This sequence joins TRBV5-4 and TRBJ2-5; D not resolved. The germline gives CDR1 SGHNT, CDR2 YYREEE (reference sequence). The CDR3 has 15 amino acids. Trimming removed 0 bases at V and 7 bases at J, with 16 bases between.

This chain joins TRBV6-1 and TRBJ2-3, with 8 bases matching TRBD2. The CDR3 runs to 15 residues. Germline V lookup: CDR1 MNHNS, CDR2 SASEGT. V shed 5 bases, J shed 8 bases, and the junction held 12 bases outside the gene matches. CDR3 sequence (DNA): TGTGCCAGCAGTTCCGGGACTAGGGGATGGTCTACGCAGTATTTT. It encodes CASSSGTRGWSTQYF.

The count of this clone is one. This rearrangement joins TRBV7-2 to TRBJ2-5, with D uncertain. The J call is in doubt because the DNA end fits TRBJ2-7 better. Germline lookup yields CDR1 SGHTA and CDR2 FQGNSA. This CDR3 comprises 15 residues. This chain's CDR3 is CASSLYSTASYEQYF. The CDR3 bases are TGTGCCAGCAGCTTATATAGTACAGCGTCCTACGAGCAGTACTTC.

The V and J genes are TRBV5-1 and TRBJ2-2, with 9 bases aligning to TRBD1. Germline lookup yields CDR1 SGHRS and CDR2 YFSETQ. This CDR3 is 16 amino acids long. Unmatched junction bases numbered 9, after V lost 2 bases and J lost 7 bases. In DNA form, the CDR3 reads TGCGCCAGCAGCTTCGGCCCCGTGACAGGGGGCGGGGAGCTGTTTTTT. This sequence encodes CASSFGPVTGGGELFF.

Here the CDR3 reads CASSPYRAGTEAFF. The CDR3 DNA sequence: TGTGCCAGCAGCCCTTACAGGGCCGGGACTGAAGCTTTCTTT. The chain combines TRBV7-2 with TRBJ1-1; D perhaps matches TRBD1 (6 bases). The germline V and J ends were trimmed by 5 bases and 5 bases, with 15 bases remaining between them. CDR1 is SGHTA and CDR2 is FQGNSA in the germline V gene. The CDR3 totals 14 residues.

This chain connects TRBV11-2 to TRBJ2-2; 9 positions match TRBD1. Germline V CDR1 and CDR2: SGHAT, FQNNGV. Trimming cost V 5 bases and J 6 bases; bases outside gene matches: 7. The CDR3 length is 15 residues. As DNA, the CDR3 is TGTGCCAGCAGCCCTGGGGACAGGGAGGCCGGGGAGCTGTTTTTT. This codes for CASSPGDREAGELFF. The full variable domain, completed using reference TRBV11-2 and TRBJ2-2, is EAGVAQSPRYKIIEKRQSVAFWCNPISGHATLYWYQQILGQGPKLLIQFQNNGVVDDSQLPKDRFSAERLKGVDSTLKIQPAKLEDSAVYLCASSPGDREAGELFFGEGSRLTVL.

V is TRBV19 and J is TRBJ2-2; no clear D. The CDR3 length is 14 residues. CDR1 and CDR2 from the germline V gene are LNHDA and SQIVND (reference sequence). V shed 6 bases and J shed 5 bases, with 13 bases lying between them. CDR3 sequence: CASRPRGFTGELFF. The CDR3 nucleotides read TGTGCCAGTAGGCCGCGTGGTTTTACCGGGGAGCTGTTTTTT.

The chain employs TRBV5-1 and TRBJ2-7; tentatively, D is TRBD1 or TRBD2 (5 bases each). This CDR3 region has 15 residues. Germline lookup yields CDR1 SGHRS and CDR2 YFSETQ. V was cut by 4 bases and J by 3 bases, with 17 bases left in between. The CDR3 DNA reads as TGCGCCAGCAGCCAACTACCGGGACGCAGCTACGAGCAGTACTTC. Its protein product is CASSQLPGRSYEQYF.

This rearrangement joins TRBV19 to TRBJ1-2, with unresolved D. V was cut by 0 bases and J by 4 bases, with 9 bases left in between. CDR1 and CDR2 (germline): LNHDA, SQIVND (reference sequence). CDR3 size: 14 residues. CDR3 in amino acids: CASSIDLRLYGYTF. CDR3 DNA sequence: TGTGCCAGTAGTATAGATCTCCGGCTCTATGGCTACACCTTC. Filled out from reference TRBV19 and TRBJ1-2, the complete variable domain reads DGGITQSPKYLFRKEGQNVTLSCEQNLNHDAMYWYRQDPGQGLRLIYYSQIVNDFQKGDIAEGYSVSREKKESFPLTVTSAQKNPTAFYLCASSIDLRLYGYTFGSGTRLTVV.

The chain is built from TRBV5-1 and TRBJ1-2, with D unclear. Germline CDR1 is SGHRS and CDR2 is YFSETQ. Trimming left V 0 bases short and J 4 bases short, with 10 bases between. The CDR3 runs to 14 residues. The CDR3 nucleotides read TGCGCCAGCAGCTTGGAGGTCACTACCTATGGCTACACCTTC. Amino acids: CASSLEVTTYGYTF.

This chain connects TRBV4-3 to TRBJ2-7; tentatively, D is TRBD1 (6 bases). V was shortened by 5 bases and J by 0 bases, with 14 bases between the two germline ends. The CDR3 totals 15 residues. Germline V lookup: CDR1 LGHNA, CDR2 YSLEER. The CDR3 region has the DNA TGCGCCAGCAGCTGGGGGCTGCAGAGCTCCTACGAGCAGTACTTC. Protein sequence: CASSWGLQSSYEQYF.

The chain carries TRBV6-1 and TRBJ1-5; D is uncertain. The CDR3 consists of 12 residues. Trimming removed 6 bases at V and 0 bases at J, with 3 bases between. CDR1 and CDR2 from the germline V gene are MNHNS and SASEGT. CDR3 in DNA: TGTGCCAGCAGACTTAGCAATCAGCCCCAGCATTTT. Translating gives CASRLSNQPQHF.

The CDR3 region has the DNA TGTGCCAGCAGTTTAGGACAGGGGGCGTTATTTTACTATGGCTACACCTTC. It codes for CASSLGQGALFYYGYTF. This chain uses TRBV27 with TRBJ1-2; 11 positions agree with TRBD1. V shed 2 bases, J shed 3 bases, and the junction held 8 bases outside the gene matches. The germline CDR1 and CDR2 sequences are MNHEY and SMNVEV (reference sequence). The CDR3 is 17 residues long.

V gene TRBV5-1 combines with J gene TRBJ2-5, with a weak D call TRBD2 (5 bases). Trimming shortened V by 3 bases and J by 2 bases, and 11 bases separated the two germline ends. Germline V gives CDR1 SGHRS, CDR2 YFSETQ. The CDR3 spans 14 residues. In nucleotides, the CDR3 is TGCGCCAGCAGCTCCGACGGGGTGCAAGAGACCCAGTACTTC. Translation: CASSSDGVQETQYF.

Concerning this clone itself: Being one base from a much bigger clone, this may be a read error. This chain links TRBV11-2 with TRBJ1-1, with unresolved D. Trimming cost V 6 bases and J 0 bases, with 5 bases left between them. The germline CDR1 and CDR2 sequences are SGHAT and FQNNGV. This CDR3 has 12 residues. The CDR3 DNA is TGTGCCAGCAGTGTCATGAACACTGAAGCTTTCTTT. This translates into CASSVMNTEAFF. The full variable domain, rest sourced from reference TRBV11-2 and TRBJ1-1, is EAGVAQSPRYKIIEKRQSVAFWCNPISGHATLYWYQQILGQGPKLLIQFQNNGVVDDSQLPKDRFSAERLKGVDSTLKIQPAKLEDSAVYLCASSVMNTEAFFGQGTRLTVV.

This clone appeared a single time. The rearrangement links TRBV7-9 to TRBJ2-3; 8 bases align to TRBD1. J gave up 2 bases and V 1 base, and 8 bases lay outside the gene matches. CDR1 SEHNR and CDR2 FQNEAQ come from the germline V gene (reference sequence). CDR3 length: 17 amino acids. This chain's CDR3 is CASSLGPAGGYTDTQYF. DNA of the CDR3: TGTGCCAGCAGCTTAGGTCCGGCAGGGGGCTACACAGATACGCAGTATTTT. The full variable domain, its missing parts supplied by reference TRBV7-9 and TRBJ2-3, is DTGVSQNPRHKITKRGQNVTFRCDPISEHNRLYWYRQTLGQGPEFLTYFQNEAQLEKSRLLSDRFSAERPKGSFSTLEIQRTEQGDSAMYLCASSLGPAGGYTDTQYFGPGTRLTVL.

CDR3 coding DNA: TGTGCCATCAGCTACGACAGGGGAGAGACCCAGTACTTC. It translates to CAISYDRGETQYF. This chain uses TRBV10-3 with TRBJ2-5; 8 bases line up with TRBD1. Germline CDR1 is ENHRY and CDR2 is SYGVKD. The J segment lost 4 bases and the V segment lost 6 bases, leaving 4 bases of the junction unmatched. This CDR3 spans 13 amino acids.

This clone is a singleton in its sample. The chain carries TRBV10-3 and TRBJ2-2; 9 bases match TRBD1. Trimming took 5 bases from V and 7 from J; bases not matched to a gene: 5. The CDR3 spans 14 residues. The germline gives CDR1 ENHRY, CDR2 SYGVKD. The CDR3 DNA sequence: TGTGCCATCAGTCCGGGACAGGGTGTCGGGGAGCTGTTTTTT. As protein: CAISPGQGVGELFF.

The chain employs TRBV7-2 and TRBJ2-1; possible D gene TRBD2, 7 bases. CDR1 is SGHTA, CDR2 FQGNSA, per germline. V was trimmed by 1 base and J by 8 bases, leaving 15 bases between them. The CDR3 spans 15 residues. The CDR3 region is CASSLVAGAMDEQFF. Here the CDR3 DNA reads TGTGCCAGCAGCTTAGTTGCGGGGGCCATGGATGAGCAGTTCTTC.